The entry that follows covers one T cell receptor (beta chain) sequence. Its antigen is not known. The libraries were made with immunoSEQ version 4 in survey mode. Method: immunoSEQ multiplex PCR; TCRdb's copy keeps in-frame clones and lacks some. The table lists roughly 41,000 clones, 87% of them singletons. The sample belongs to a study of persistence of HIV-infected CD4 T cells. Cells were stimulated nonspecifically with anti-CD3/anti-CD28 magnetic beads. CD4+ T cells upregulating both CD40 ligand and CD69 were sorted as responding cells. The material was CD4+ T cells sorted from PBMCs after roughly 18-hour stimulation, obtained from a patient who received antiretroviral therapy. This TCR derives from an adult man with HIV who was CMV-seropositive.

The CDR3 region is CASSPGRENTIYF. CDR3 in DNA: TGTGCCAGCTCACCGGGCAGGGAAAACACCATATATTTT. The chain joins TRBV18 to TRBJ1-3, with a tentative D call TRBD1 (5 bases). The germline CDR1 and CDR2 sequences are KGHSH and LQKENI. The V end lost 3 bases, the J end lost 6 bases, and 9 bases lay between the germline ends. The CDR3 extends over 13 amino acids.